The 6 T cell receptor beta chains listed next were all sequenced from one sample in a study of radiation and T cells in renal cell carcinoma. Method: immunoSEQ multiplex PCR; TCRdb's copy keeps in-frame clones and lacks some. The profile shows over 60,000 clones, about 86% of them singletons. Regarding time point: blood 2 weeks post-SBRT. The treatment: 15 Gy SBRT to primary tumor, nephrectomy 4 weeks later. The sample was blood, taken from a patient whose treatment included radiotherapy and nephrectomy. These receptors were collected from a woman in her forties or fifties with renal cell carcinoma.

V and J are TRBV5-4 and TRBJ1-4, with TRBD1 identical over 7 bases. The CDR3 consists of 16 residues. The trim removed 3 bases at V and 4 bases at J, leaving 9 bases unmatched. CDR1 SGHNT and CDR2 YYREEE come from the germline V gene (reference sequence). For the CDR3, the DNA is TGTGCCAGCAGCTACGGCCGGGACAGAATTAATGAAAAACTGTTTTTT. This gives the protein CASSYGRDRINEKLFF.

This rearrangement joins TRBV28 to TRBJ1-5; D is possibly TRBD1 (6 bases). V shed 4 bases and J shed 0 bases, with 22 bases lying between them. Germline CDR1 is MDHEN and CDR2 is SYDVKM. This CDR3 contains 19 residues. The CDR3 is CASSSFPLGRGTSNQPQHF. DNA of the CDR3: TGTGCCAGCAGTTCCTTTCCTCTGGGCAGGGGCACTAGCAATCAGCCCCAGCATTTT.

This clone was found a few times. The V gene is TRBV6-6, the J gene TRBJ1-5; D ambiguous. Looked up from germline, CDR1 is MNHNY and CDR2 is SVGAGI (reference sequence). The CDR3 is 11 residues long. Trimming removed 5 bases from V and 3 bases from J, with 2 bases in between. This CDR3 is CASSANQPQHF. In DNA, the CDR3 is TGTGCCAGCAGTGCCAATCAGCCCCAGCATTTT.

V and J are TRBV5-1 and TRBJ2-1, with D uncertain. Germline V lookup: CDR1 SGHRS, CDR2 YFSETQ. The CDR3 has 16 amino acids. Trimming removed 3 bases from V and 9 bases from J, with 22 bases in between. CDR3 nucleotide sequence: TGCGCCAGCAGCTCCCCGCGATCCCCAGAGGATAGTGAGCAGTTCTTC. It encodes CASSSPRSPEDSEQFF.

The rearrangement joins TRBV7-9 to TRBJ2-7; D possibly corresponds to TRBD2 (5 bases). This CDR3 comprises 14 residues. V was pared by 2 bases and J by 1 base, with 9 bases between. The germline CDR1 and CDR2 sequences are SEHNR and FQNEAQ (reference sequence). The CDR3: CASSLRAGSYEQYF. The CDR3 DNA reads TGTGCCAGCAGCTTAAGGGCGGGTTCCTACGAGCAGTACTTC. The whole variable domain, remainder taken from reference TRBV7-9 and TRBJ2-7, is DTGVSQNPRHKITKRGQNVTFRCDPISEHNRLYWYRQTLGQGPEFLTYFQNEAQLEKSRLLSDRFSAERPKGSFSTLEIQRTEQGDSAMYLCASSLRAGSYEQYFGPGTRLTVT.

The chain combines TRBV5-6 with TRBJ2-3; no clear D. This CDR3 is built from 12 residues. The V end lost 2 bases, the J end lost 6 bases, and 7 bases lay between the germline ends. Germline lookup yields CDR1 SGHDT and CDR2 YYEEEE. CDR3 loop: CASSFLIDTQYF. DNA of the CDR3: TGTGCCAGCAGCTTTCTCATCGATACGCAGTATTTT.